This T cell receptor beta chain appears in the sequencing data of a study of T cell repertoires in cytomegalovirus infection. Many counts were recorded for this clonotype. A single record per CDR3 protein comes from TCRdb applying MiXCR to the reads. The sample holds about 740,000 distinct CDR3 sequences, approximately 34% seen once. The J segment lost 4 bases and the V segment lost 5 bases, leaving 3 bases of the junction unmatched. The CDR3 sequence is 14 residues long. Sequenced: PBMCs. The chain couples TRBV12-3 or TRBV12-4 to TRBJ2-1; 9 bases match TRBD2. The sequence came from a human donor in good health (CMV status not recorded). Some clones in this sample may be carry-over from other donors' samples. CDR3: CASSRTSAYNEQFF. The CDR3 region has the DNA TGTGCCAGCAGTAGGACTAGCGCTTACAATGAGCAGTTCTTC.